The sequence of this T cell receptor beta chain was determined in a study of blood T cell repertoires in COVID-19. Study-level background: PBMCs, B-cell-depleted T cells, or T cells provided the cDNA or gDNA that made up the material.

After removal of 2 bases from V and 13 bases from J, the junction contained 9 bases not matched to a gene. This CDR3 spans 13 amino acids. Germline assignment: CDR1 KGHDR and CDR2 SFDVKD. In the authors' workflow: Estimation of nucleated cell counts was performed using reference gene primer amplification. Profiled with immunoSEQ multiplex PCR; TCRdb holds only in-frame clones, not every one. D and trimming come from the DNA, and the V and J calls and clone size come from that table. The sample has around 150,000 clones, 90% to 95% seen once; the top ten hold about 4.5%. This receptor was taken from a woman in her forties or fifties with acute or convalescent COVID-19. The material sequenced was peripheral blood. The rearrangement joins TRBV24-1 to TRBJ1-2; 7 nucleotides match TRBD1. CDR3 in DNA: TGTGCCACCAGTGATTCTCCGACAGGGCCTAGCACCTTC. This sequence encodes CATSDSPTGPSTF.